The 23 T cell receptor beta chains listed next were all sequenced from one sample in a study of T cell repertoires in cytomegalovirus infection. MiXCR, run by TCRdb on the reads, gives a single entry per CDR3 protein. This table has around 530,000 distinct CDR3 sequences, about 26% appearing once. Sequenced sample: PBMCs. All receptors derive from a human donor in good health (CMV status not recorded). Some clones in this sample may be carry-over from other donors' samples.

This clonotype was detected only a few times. The chain recombines TRBV28 with TRBJ2-7; no clear D. Germline V gene data show CDR1 as MDHEN and CDR2 as SYDVKM. Trimming took 4 bases from V and 5 from J, leaving 9 bases between them. CDR3 length equals 12 residues. CDR3 coding DNA: TGTGCCAGCAGTTCCTCCCGCGACGAGCAGTACTTC. Translated: CASSSSRDEQYF.

This clonotype came up a few times. The chain recombines TRBV27 with TRBJ2-1; 12 positions agree with TRBD2. CDR1 and CDR2 (germline): MNHEY, SMNVEV (reference sequence). The ends lost 5 bases at V and 4 bases at J; junction bases unmatched: 9. The CDR3 is made up of 17 amino acids. CDR3 nucleotide sequence: TGTGCCAGCAGTATCTTGACTAGCGGGAGATCATACAATGAGCAGTTCTTC. Protein product: CASSILTSGRSYNEQFF.

This chain uses TRBV4-2 with TRBJ1-2; TRBD1 matches at 8 bases. The V segment lost 1 base and the J segment 5 bases; nucleotides outside the gene matches: 9. The V gene's germline CDR1 is LGHNA and CDR2 YNFKEQ. The CDR3 has 16 amino acids. The CDR3 DNA reads as TGTGCCAGCAGCCAAGTGCTTTCTCAGGGGGCGTATGGCTACACCTTC. Translation gives CASSQVLSQGAYGYTF.

The J gene is TRBJ2-7, the V gene TRBV12-3 or TRBV12-4; 13 bases agree with TRBD2. V was pared by 1 base and J by 7 bases, with 4 bases of the junction left unmatched. The CDR3 consists of 15 residues. CDR3 sequence (DNA): TGTGCCAGCAGTTTAGACGGACTAGCGGGAGTTGAGCAGTACTTC. Amino acid sequence: CASSLDGLAGVEQYF.

The table lists this clonotype with a few counts. V usage is TRBV20-1 and J usage is TRBJ1-1, with 8 bases matching TRBD1. This CDR3 spans 13 amino acids. The V segment lost 6 bases and the J segment 3 bases; nucleotides outside the gene matches: 6. Germline V gene sequence: CDR1 DFQATT, CDR2 SNEGSKA (reference sequence). Here the CDR3 reads CSASRTGYTEAFF. CDR3 coding DNA: TGCAGTGCCTCCCGGACAGGGTACACTGAAGCTTTCTTT.

This clonotype was recorded a few times. The chain couples TRBV4-1 to TRBJ2-3; TRBD2 agrees at 7 bases. From germline, CDR1 is MGHRA and CDR2 YSYEKL. The CDR3 extends over 16 amino acids. The ends lost 4 bases at V and 2 bases at J; junction bases unmatched: 9. CDR3 loop: CASSLIAGVATDTQYF. The CDR3 DNA follows: TGCGCCAGCAGCCTGATAGCGGGTGTTGCCACAGATACGCAGTATTTT.

In this sample, this clonotype turned up a few times. This chain links TRBV6-1 with TRBJ2-1; no clear D. CDR1 and CDR2 (germline): MNHNS, SASEGT. V gave up 0 bases and J gave up 4 bases, with 7 bases separating them. This CDR3 has 14 residues. In DNA, the CDR3 is TGTGCCAGCAGTGAAGCGGGTAAATACAATGAGCAGTTCTTC. This gives the protein CASSEAGKYNEQFF.

This sequence joins TRBV12-3 or TRBV12-4 and TRBJ2-7, with 12 bases matching TRBD2. Germline trimming cut 7 bases from V and 6 bases from J; bases unmatched to any gene: 7. This CDR3 spans 14 amino acids. CDR3 in amino acids: CASTPTSGRREQYF. In DNA, the CDR3 is TGTGCCAGCACCCCGACTAGCGGGAGACGCGAGCAGTACTTC.

V gene TRBV7-2 combines with J gene TRBJ2-1, with a tentative D call TRBD2 (6 bases). Trimming removed 2 bases at V and 8 bases at J, with 22 bases between. Germline assignment: CDR1 SGHTA and CDR2 FQGNSA. This CDR3 has 17 residues. CDR3 sequence (DNA): TGTGCCAGCAGCTTACAAGGAGGGCCCGGCTTTAGCGATGAGCAGTTCTTC. Translation gives CASSLQGGPGFSDEQFF. Variable domain in full (rest from reference TRBV7-2 and TRBJ2-1): GAGVSQSPSNKVTEKGKDVELRCDPISGHTALYWYRQSLGQGLEFLIYFQGNSAPDKSGLPSDRFSAERTGGSVSTLTIQRTQQEDSAVYLCASSLQGGPGFSDEQFFGPGTRLTVL.

CDR3 region: CASSVGGGRNEQFF. CDR3 nucleotide sequence: TGTGCCAGCAGTGTTGGGGGAGGGCGGAATGAGCAGTTCTTC. This sequence joins TRBV25-1 and TRBJ2-1; 7 bases line up with TRBD2. Germline V lookup: CDR1 MGHDK, CDR2 SYGVNS. Unmatched junction bases numbered 7, after V lost 4 bases and J lost 7 bases. This CDR3 has 14 amino acids.

This clonotype appeared many times. The J gene is TRBJ2-7, the V gene TRBV7-8; D not resolved. There are 11 residues in the CDR3. Per the germline V gene, CDR1 is SGHVS and CDR2 is FQNEAQ. V shed 3 bases and J shed 5 bases, with 5 bases lying between them. The CDR3 DNA reads TGTGCCAGCAGCTTTCTAGACGAGCAGTACTTC. Translated, it gives CASSFLDEQYF.

This CDR3 reads CSASRGGDGNQPQHF. Written as DNA, the CDR3 is TGCAGTGCTAGTCGCGGGGGGGACGGCAATCAGCCCCAGCATTTT. The rearrangement joins TRBV20-1 to TRBJ1-5; D perhaps matches TRBD1 (5 bases). Trimming pared 3 bases from V and 2 bases from J, leaving 14 bases between. Germline V lookup: CDR1 DFQATT, CDR2 SNEGSKA (reference sequence). The CDR3 consists of 15 residues.

The V call is TRBV28, the J call TRBJ2-3; unclear D gene. From germline, CDR1 is MDHEN and CDR2 SYDVKM. The CDR3 runs 14 residues. Deletions cut 5 bases from V and 2 bases from J, with 11 bases between. The CDR3 DNA is TGTGCCAGCAGTGGGGATTCTGCCACAGATACGCAGTATTTT. Its protein product is CASSGDSATDTQYF.

The V and J genes are TRBV6-8 and TRBJ1-3; no firm D call. The V gene's germline CDR1 is MNHGY and CDR2 SAAAGT. This CDR3 has 15 residues. V was trimmed by 7 bases and J by 0 bases, leaving 13 bases between them. The CDR3 sequence: CASNLDGSSGNTIYF. The CDR3 nucleotides are TGTGCCAGCAACTTGGACGGAAGCTCTGGAAACACCATATATTTT.

V and J are TRBV10-3 and TRBJ2-3; weak D call: TRBD2 (6 bases). Trimming shortened V by 0 bases and J by 0 bases, and 10 bases separated the two germline ends. There are 16 residues in the CDR3. Germline V gene data show CDR1 as ENHRY and CDR2 as SYGVKD. In nucleotides, the CDR3 is TGTGCCATCAGTGAGTCGTTAGCGGCTAGCACAGATACGCAGTATTTT. Translated: CAISESLAASTDTQYF.

The table lists this clonotype with a few counts. This chain links TRBV29-1 with TRBJ2-5, with D tentatively TRBD2 (5 bases). V lost 4 bases to trimming and J lost 4 bases, with 13 bases between them. Germline assignment: CDR1 SQVTM and CDR2 ANQGSEA. The CDR3 has 13 amino acids. This chain's CDR3 is CSVAEGVRETQYF. In nucleotides, the CDR3 is TGCAGCGTTGCAGAGGGAGTGAGAGAGACCCAGTACTTC.

About this clonotype: Likely a read error: the CDR3 ends without its conserved phenylalanine or tryptophan. This chain connects TRBV27 to TRBJ2-7, with 9 positions matching TRBD2. CDR1 is MNHEY, CDR2 SMNVEV, per germline (reference sequence). Losses at the gene ends were 2 bases for V and 0 bases for J; bases not matched to a gene: 2. This CDR3 has 15 amino acids. This CDR3 is CASSLLSGSSYEQYL. CDR3 sequence (DNA): TGTGCCAGCAGTTTACTTAGCGGGAGCTCCTACGAGCAGTACCTC.

The chain joins TRBV7-9 to TRBJ2-7; D unresolved. Germline CDR1 and CDR2: SEHNR and FQNEAQ (reference sequence). The CDR3 is 13 residues long. V gave up 5 bases and J gave up 5 bases, with 13 bases separating them. Written as DNA, the CDR3 is TGTGCCAGCAGCCCCACGGTTGCCGACGAGCAGTACTTC. It encodes CASSPTVADEQYF. The full variable domain, its missing parts supplied by reference TRBV7-9 and TRBJ2-7, is DTGVSQNPRHKITKRGQNVTFRCDPISEHNRLYWYRQTLGQGPEFLTYFQNEAQLEKSRLLSDRFSAERPKGSFSTLEIQRTEQGDSAMYLCASSPTVADEQYFGPGTRLTVT.

There are a few counts of this clonotype. The gene calls are TRBV10-3 and TRBJ2-3; unclear D gene. The CDR3 runs 12 residues. Trimming left V 5 bases short and J 1 base short, with 4 bases between. Germline V gene sequence: CDR1 ENHRY, CDR2 SYGVKD. This chain's CDR3 is CAISSGTDTQYF. CDR3 in DNA: TGTGCCATCAGTAGCGGCACAGATACGCAGTATTTT.

This rearrangement joins TRBV2 to TRBJ1-1; D ambiguous. CDR1 SNHLY and CDR2 FYNNEI come from the germline V gene. V gave up 3 bases and J gave up 11 bases, with 7 bases separating them. This CDR3 contains 10 residues. CDR3 coding DNA: TGTGCCAGCAGTGAGACATGGGCTTTCTTT. Translating gives CASSETWAFF.

The chain employs TRBV18 and TRBJ2-5, with D unresolved. CDR3 size: 14 residues. The V end lost 3 bases, the J end lost 9 bases, and 17 bases lay between the germline ends. CDR1 is KGHSH and CDR2 is LQKENI in the germline V gene. The CDR3 sequence is CASSPSAYTEAQYF. In nucleotides, the CDR3 is TGTGCCAGCTCACCGTCCGCGTATACCGAGGCCCAGTACTTC.

This sequence joins TRBV6-2 or TRBV6-3 and TRBJ2-7, with D possibly being TRBD1 (5 bases). The V end lost 6 bases, the J end lost 4 bases, and 10 bases lay between the germline ends. The CDR3 has 12 residues. CDR1 is MNHEY, CDR2 SVGEGT, per germline. CDR3 DNA: TGTGCCAGCAGAGGGGTCGCTTACGAGCAGTACGTC. Translated, it gives CASRGVAYEQYV.

This chain connects TRBV25-1 to TRBJ2-5; 8 bases align to TRBD1. This CDR3 region has 15 residues. The V and J ends lost 2 bases and 5 bases, in that order; junction bases with no gene match: 7. Germline CDR1 and CDR2: MGHDK and SYGVNS. The CDR3 loop reads CASSERTGTRETQYF. The CDR3 DNA follows: TGTGCCAGCAGTGAAAGGACAGGGACTCGGGAGACCCAGTACTTC.